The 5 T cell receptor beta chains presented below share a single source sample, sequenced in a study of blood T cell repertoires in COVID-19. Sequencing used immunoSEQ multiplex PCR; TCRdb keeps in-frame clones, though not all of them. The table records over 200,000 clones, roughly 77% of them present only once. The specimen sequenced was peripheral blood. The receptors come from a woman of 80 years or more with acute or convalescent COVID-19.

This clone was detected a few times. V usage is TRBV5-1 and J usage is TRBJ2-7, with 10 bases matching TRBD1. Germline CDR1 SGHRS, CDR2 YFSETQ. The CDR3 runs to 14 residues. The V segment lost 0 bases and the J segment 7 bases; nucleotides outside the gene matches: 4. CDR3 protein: CASSLGQGAREQYF. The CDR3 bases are TGCGCCAGCAGCTTGGGACAGGGGGCGCGAGAGCAGTACTTC.

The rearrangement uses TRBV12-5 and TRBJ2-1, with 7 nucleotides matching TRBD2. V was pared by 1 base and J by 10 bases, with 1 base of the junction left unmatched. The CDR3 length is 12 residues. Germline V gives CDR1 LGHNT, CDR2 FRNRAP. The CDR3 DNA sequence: TGTGCTAGTGGTTTGGGGGAGGGGGAGCAGTTCTTC. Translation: CASGLGEGEQFF. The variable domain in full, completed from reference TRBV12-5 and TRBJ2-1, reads DARVTQTPRHKVTEMGQEVTMRCQPILGHNTVFWYRQTMMQGLELLAYFRNRAPLDDSGMPKDRFSAEMPDATLATLKIQPSEPRDSAVYFCASGLGEGEQFFGPGTRLTVL.

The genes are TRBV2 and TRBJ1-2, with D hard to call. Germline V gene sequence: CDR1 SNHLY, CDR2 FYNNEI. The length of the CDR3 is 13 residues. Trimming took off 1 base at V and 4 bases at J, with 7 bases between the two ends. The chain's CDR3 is CASSEGILYGYTF. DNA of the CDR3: TGTGCCAGCAGTGAAGGTATCCTCTATGGCTACACCTTC.

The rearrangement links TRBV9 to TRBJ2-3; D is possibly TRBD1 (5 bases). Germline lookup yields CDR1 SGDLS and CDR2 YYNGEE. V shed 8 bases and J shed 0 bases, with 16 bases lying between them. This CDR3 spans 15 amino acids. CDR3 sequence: CASQGTSASTDTQYF. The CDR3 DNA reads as TGTGCCAGTCAGGGCACTTCCGCTAGCACAGATACGCAGTATTTT. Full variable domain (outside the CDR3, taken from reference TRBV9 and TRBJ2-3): DSGVTQTPKHLITATGQRVTLRCSPRSGDLSVYWYQQSLDQGLQFLIQYYNGEERAKGNILERFSAQQFPDLHSELNLSSLELGDSALYFCASQGTSASTDTQYFGPGTRLTVL.

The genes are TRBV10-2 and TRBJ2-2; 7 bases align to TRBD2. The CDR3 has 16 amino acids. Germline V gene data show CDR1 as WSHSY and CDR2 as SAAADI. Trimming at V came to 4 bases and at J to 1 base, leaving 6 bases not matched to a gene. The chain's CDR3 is CASSALGGLNTGELFF. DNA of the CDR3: TGCGCCAGCAGTGCCTTGGGAGGGCTGAACACCGGGGAGCTGTTTTTT.